A few counts support the clone carrying this T cell receptor (beta chain). This sample is part of a study of blood T cell repertoires in COVID-19. Background on the study: The United States, Italy and Spain provided the acute and convalescent COVID-19 samples. In each case, the material was cDNA or gDNA derived from T cells, B-cell-depleted T cells, or PBMCs.

Original analysis: Reference gene primer amplification gave estimated nucleated cell counts. The repertoire was sequenced with immunoSEQ multiplex PCR; TCRdb's copy has only in-frame clones and lacks some. D and trimming were read from the DNA, whereas the V and J calls and clone size are those reported in that table. The repertoire holds about 210,000 clones, with approximately 89% as singletons. The V gene's germline CDR1 is SNHLY and CDR2 FYNNEI. With V trimmed by 8 bases and J by 3 bases, 6 bases remained unmatched. The CDR3 is 14 residues long. This TCR came from a woman in her forties with acute or convalescent COVID-19. Sequencing was performed on peripheral blood. The V and J genes are TRBV2 and TRBJ2-2, with TRBD1 matching over 7 bases. Here the CDR3 reads CASSGTVYTGELFF. The CDR3 DNA sequence: TGTGCCAGCTCCGGGACAGTCTACACCGGGGAGCTGTTTTTT.